Listed here are 23 T cell receptor beta chains from one sample, sequenced in a study of Ad26.COV2.S vaccination and SARS-CoV-2 variants. The method was immunoSEQ multiplex PCR; TCRdb's version includes in-frame clones alone and lacks a portion of them. The sample yields hundreds of thousands of clones, about nine tenths seen once. As to treatment: 19 received Ad26.COV2.S at low or high dose, single or two shots; about 5 received placebo; per-sample allocation not given. Day 63 after the first injection of vaccine or placebo was the sampling time. The source was peripheral blood, collected in a trial of Ad26.COV2.S vaccine versus placebo. Receptors originate from a person aged 18 to 65 who received the Ad26.COV2.S COVID-19 vaccine or a placebo.

The chain carries TRBV4-3 and TRBJ2-7, with 7 bases aligning to TRBD2. CDR3 length: 15 amino acids. V was pared by 0 bases and J by 6 bases, with 8 bases of the junction left unmatched. The germline gives CDR1 LGHNA, CDR2 YSLEER. The CDR3 DNA reads TGCGCCAGCAGCCAAGATGCGGGAGAAGGGCGCGAGCAGTACTTC. Protein product: CASSQDAGEGREQYF.

The chain employs TRBV6-2 or TRBV6-3 and TRBJ2-7, with D unclear. CDR1 is MNHEY, CDR2 SVGEGT, per germline. V was trimmed by 2 bases and J by 6 bases, leaving 8 bases between them. The CDR3 runs to 12 residues. This CDR3 reads CASSYISTEQYF. Written as DNA, the CDR3 is TGTGCCAGCAGTTACATCTCGACCGAGCAGTACTTC.

Here the CDR3 reads CASSSLGGGPLSYTSFYEQYF. Written as DNA, the CDR3 is TGTGCCAGCAGTTCCCTGGGAGGAGGGCCACTCTCCTACACGTCCTTCTACGAGCAGTACTTC. This chain links TRBV27 with TRBJ2-7, with D possibly being TRBD2 (6 bases). V was shortened by 4 bases and J by 3 bases, with 34 bases between the two germline ends. The CDR3 contains 21 residues. CDR1 is MNHEY, CDR2 SMNVEV, per germline (reference sequence).

This chain connects TRBV6-1 to TRBJ1-5, with no clear D. This CDR3 has 14 amino acids. V lost 1 base and J 4 bases, leaving 8 bases between the germline ends. Germline assignment: CDR1 MNHNS and CDR2 SASEGT. Here the CDR3 reads CASSEGLGNQPQHF. As DNA, the CDR3 is TGTGCCAGCAGTGAAGGTCTGGGGAATCAGCCCCAGCATTTT.

The V and J genes are TRBV27 and TRBJ1-2, with TRBD1 matching 7 bases. The ends lost 1 base at V and 4 bases at J; junction bases unmatched: 3. The CDR3 spans 14 residues. Germline CDR1 reads MNHEY; CDR2 reads SMNVEV (reference sequence). CDR3 DNA: TGTGCCAGCAGTTTATACCCAGGGGGCTATGGCTACACCTTC. Encoded protein: CASSLYPGGYGYTF.

The chain uses TRBV24-1 and TRBJ2-3; TRBD1 is a possible D gene (5 bases). The germline V gene encodes CDR1 KGHDR and CDR2 SFDVKD. CDR3 length equals 15 residues. Trimming took off 0 bases at V and 5 bases at J, with 11 bases between the two ends. Written as DNA, the CDR3 is TGTGCCACCAGTGATTTGTCAGGGTTGGGAGATACGCAGTATTTT. Amino acid sequence: CATSDLSGLGDTQYF.

This chain joins TRBV19 and TRBJ2-7; TRBD2 is a possible D gene (6 bases). Trimming shortened V by 3 bases and J by 5 bases, and 20 bases separated the two germline ends. CDR3 size: 16 residues. CDR1 and CDR2 (germline): LNHDA, SQIVND (reference sequence). The chain's CDR3 is CASSILSGGGLNEQYF. The DNA for the CDR3 is TGTGCCAGTAGTATCCTCTCCGGGGGAGGACTTAACGAGCAGTACTTC.

This clone came up once. This chain joins TRBV7-9 and TRBJ2-1, with a possible D match to TRBD2 (6 bases). CDR1 is SEHNR, CDR2 FQNEAQ, per germline (reference sequence). The ends were cut back, 4 bases at V and 3 bases at J, with 16 bases in the middle. CDR3 size: 16 residues. CDR3: CASSSTVGLHYNEQFF. CDR3 in DNA: TGTGCCAGCAGCTCTACTGTCGGACTACACTACAATGAGCAGTTCTTC.

This clone appeared a few times. The CDR3 DNA reads TGTGCCTCAAATACAATGCTCTCTGGAAACACCATATATTTT. The encoded protein is CASNTMLSGNTIYF. The chain employs TRBV19 and TRBJ1-3; D not certain. V was pared by 11 bases and J by 0 bases, with 14 bases between. The germline V gene encodes CDR1 LNHDA and CDR2 SQIVND (reference sequence). The CDR3 spans 14 residues.

This chain connects TRBV14 to TRBJ1-1; D is undetermined. Germline CDR1 SGHDN, CDR2 FVKESK. The CDR3 is 13 amino acids. V was cut by 5 bases and J by 0 bases, with 7 bases left in between. CDR3 amino acids: CASSNSLNTEAFF. The CDR3 nucleotides read TGTGCCAGCAGCAATTCACTGAACACTGAAGCTTTCTTT.

This chain joins TRBV9 and TRBJ1-2, with 10 bases that match TRBD1. Germline V gives CDR1 SGDLS, CDR2 YYNGEE. V dropped 3 bases and J dropped 7; count of bases not matched to a gene: 3. This CDR3 has 13 amino acids. The CDR3 DNA is TGTGCCAGCAGCGGACAGGGGGCATTTGGCTACACCTTC. It specifies CASSGQGAFGYTF. Supplemented by reference TRBV9 and TRBJ1-2, the full variable domain reads DSGVTQTPKHLITATGQRVTLRCSPRSGDLSVYWYQQSLDQGLQFLIQYYNGEERAKGNILERFSAQQFPDLHSELNLSSLELGDSALYFCASSGQGAFGYTFGSGTRLTVV.

The chain uses TRBV7-9 and TRBJ1-3; D unresolved. V was pared by 8 bases and J by 8 bases, with 13 bases between. This CDR3 has 12 amino acids. Germline V lookup: CDR1 SEHNR, CDR2 FQNEAQ (reference sequence). CDR3 bases: TGTGCCAGCGGTTTGGGTAGGGACACCATATATTTT. Its translation is CASGLGRDTIYF.

The chain joins TRBV5-4 to TRBJ2-3; TRBD2 matches at 7 bases. Germline V gene sequence: CDR1 SGHNT, CDR2 YYREEE (reference sequence). J gave up 0 bases and V 0 bases, and 7 bases lay outside the gene matches. The length of the CDR3 is 17 residues. CDR3: CASSLGLAGASTDTQYF. In DNA, the CDR3 is TGTGCCAGCAGCTTGGGACTAGCAGGCGCTAGCACAGATACGCAGTATTTT.

The chain has TRBV18 and TRBJ1-1, with 7 nucleotides matching TRBD1. V shed 5 bases and J 0 bases; nucleotides not matched to a gene: 6. CDR1 is KGHSH, CDR2 LQKENI, per germline. This CDR3 is built from 15 residues. CDR3 protein: CASSETGQLNTEAFF. In DNA, the CDR3 is TGTGCCAGCTCAGAAACGGGACAGCTGAACACTGAAGCTTTCTTT.

The V and J genes are TRBV27 and TRBJ2-1; 7 bases match TRBD2. V lost 6 bases and J lost 0; bases outside the gene matches: 5. Per the germline V gene, CDR1 is MNHEY and CDR2 is SMNVEV (reference sequence). The CDR3 length is 15 residues. The CDR3 nucleotides read TGTGCCAGCAGCGAAGGGACTATCTCCTACAATGAGCAGTTCTTC. This gives the protein CASSEGTISYNEQFF.

The chain combines TRBV19 with TRBJ2-1; weak D call: TRBD1 (5 bases). The germline CDR1 and CDR2 sequences are LNHDA and SQIVND (reference sequence). V shed 0 bases and J shed 2 bases, with 8 bases lying between them. The CDR3 is 15 residues long. In DNA form, the CDR3 reads TGTGCCAGTAGTATAGAAGGGGTAACCTACAATGAGCAGTTCTTC. This gives the protein CASSIEGVTYNEQFF.

The CDR3 coding sequence is TGTGCCAGCAGCGCTGGTTCCCCCGCTAGCGGGAGGCCTAGCACAGATACGCAGTATTTT. As protein: CASSAGSPASGRPSTDTQYF. The J gene is TRBJ2-3, the V gene TRBV9, with 11 bases lining up with TRBD2. The CDR3 has 20 residues. Germline V gene sequence: CDR1 SGDLS, CDR2 YYNGEE. With V trimmed by 3 bases and J by 0 bases, 15 bases remained unmatched.

V gene TRBV28 combines with J gene TRBJ2-6; 10 bases map to TRBD1. The CDR3 contains 16 residues. Germline CDR1 MDHEN, CDR2 SYDVKM. Trimming took 3 bases from V and 4 from J; bases not matched to a gene: 3. The CDR3 sequence is CASSLDRGFGANVLTF. DNA of the CDR3: TGTGCCAGCAGTTTGGACAGGGGGTTCGGGGCCAACGTCCTGACTTTC. The variable domain in full, completed from reference TRBV28 and TRBJ2-6, reads DVKVTQSSRYLVKRTGEKVFLECVQDMDHENMFWYRQDPGLGLRLIYFSYDVKMKEKGDIPEGYSVSREKKERFSLILESASTNQTSMYLCASSLDRGFGANVLTFGAGSRLTVL.

The chain carries TRBV24-1 and TRBJ2-5; no definite D call. Germline values: CDR1 KGHDR, CDR2 SFDVKD. The V end lost 3 bases, the J end lost 1 base, and 14 bases lay between the germline ends. The CDR3 loop spans 16 amino acids. The CDR3 here is CATSDPMTKAQETQYF. Here the CDR3 DNA reads TGTGCCACCAGTGATCCTATGACAAAGGCCCAAGAGACCCAGTACTTC.

V gene TRBV5-4 combines with J gene TRBJ2-7; 7 bases agree with TRBD1. The CDR3 runs 15 residues. Germline-derived CDR1 and CDR2 are SGHNT and YYREEE (reference sequence). The V gene end was trimmed by 4 bases and the J gene end by 5 bases; junction bases not matched to a gene: 12. In DNA, the CDR3 is TGTGCCAGCAGCAACAGGGGACCTCTTGACGACGAGCAGTACTTC. It specifies CASSNRGPLDDEQYF.

This clone was counted a single time. The rearrangement uses TRBV14 and TRBJ2-7; maybe TRBD1 (5 bases). Germline loops: CDR1 SGHDN, CDR2 FVKESK. CDR3 size: 15 residues. Trimming took 3 bases from V and 2 from J, leaving 14 bases between them. CDR3 loop: CASSQSPGSAYEQYF. The CDR3 DNA reads as TGTGCCAGCAGCCAGAGCCCAGGGTCGGCCTACGAGCAGTACTTC.

The chain is built from TRBV5-1 and TRBJ1-2; 10 nucleotides align to TRBD1. Germline V gives CDR1 SGHRS, CDR2 YFSETQ. The V gene end was trimmed by 3 bases and the J gene end by 6 bases; junction bases not matched to a gene: 8. This CDR3 has 15 residues. CDR3 amino acids: CASSYRQGAQDGYTF. DNA of the CDR3: TGCGCCAGCAGCTACAGACAGGGGGCGCAGGATGGCTACACCTTC. The variable domain in full, completed from reference TRBV5-1 and TRBJ1-2, reads KAGVTQTPRYLIKTRGQQVTLSCSPISGHRSVSWYQQTPGQGLQFLFEYFSETQRNKGNFPGRFSGRQFSNSRSEMNVSTLELGDSALYLCASSYRQGAQDGYTFGSGTRLTVV.

V is TRBV6-5 and J is TRBJ1-1; perhaps TRBD1 as D (5 bases). V shed 6 bases and J shed 3 bases, with 14 bases lying between them. Germline V gene data show CDR1 as MNHEY and CDR2 as SVGAGI. The CDR3 covers 14 residues. In DNA form, the CDR3 reads TGTGCCAGCAGGGTCCTCGGGGGGGACACTGAAGCTTTCTTT. Translation gives CASRVLGGDTEAFF.